This section outlines one T cell receptor (beta chain) sequence together with its context. The data derive from a study of blood T cell repertoires in COVID-19. Original processing methods: Reference gene primers were amplified, and this amplification served to estimate nucleated cell counts. TCRdb's table, derived via immunoSEQ multiplex PCR, lists solely in-frame clones and lacks some. That table gives V, J and clone size, and the DNA gave D and trimming. Among 380,000 or so clones, approximately 86% were seen once, and the ten largest hold roughly 7.2%. The CDR3 runs to 11 residues. The V and J ends lost 7 bases and 7 bases respectively, with 10 bases between them.

This TCR was recovered from an older woman with COVID-19, enrolled during active disease. V usage is TRBV12-3 or TRBV12-4 and J usage is TRBJ1-2, with a tentative D call TRBD1 (5 bases). The sample taken for sequencing was peripheral blood. The CDR3 nucleotides are TGTGCCAGCACCCTCGGGGGTGGCTACACCTTC. Its translation is CASTLGGGYTF.